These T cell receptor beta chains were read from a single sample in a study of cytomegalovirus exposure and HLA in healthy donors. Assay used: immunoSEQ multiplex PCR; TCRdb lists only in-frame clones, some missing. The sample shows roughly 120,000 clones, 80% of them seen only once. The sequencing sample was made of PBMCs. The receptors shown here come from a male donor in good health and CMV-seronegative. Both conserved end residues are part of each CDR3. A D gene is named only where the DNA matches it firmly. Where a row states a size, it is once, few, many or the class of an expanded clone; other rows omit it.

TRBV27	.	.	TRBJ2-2	CASSLSKGGGELFF	TGTGCCAGCAGTTTATCGAAGGGAGGCGGGGAGCTGTTTTTT
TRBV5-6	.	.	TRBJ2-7	CASSTGFSSYEQYF	TGTGCCAGCAGTACCGGGTTTAGCTCCTACGAGCAGTACTTC
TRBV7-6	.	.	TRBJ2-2	CASSNTGELFF	TGTGCCAGCTCAAACACCGGGGAGCTGTTTTTT
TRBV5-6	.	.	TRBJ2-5	CASSLVASQETQYF	TGTGCCAGCAGCTTGGTGGCTAGTCAAGAGACCCAGTACTTC
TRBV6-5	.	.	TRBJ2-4	CASSEVPEGLKYF	TGTGCCAGCAGTGAGGTTCCCGAGGGCCTGAAGTACTTC
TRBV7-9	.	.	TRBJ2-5	CASSLRQGLGETQYF	TGTGCCAGCAGCTTACGGCAGGGGCTAGGTGAGACCCAGTACTTC
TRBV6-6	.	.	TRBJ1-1	CASIPPLQGNTEAFF	TGTGCCAGCATTCCCCCACTACAGGGGAACACTGAAGCTTTCTTT
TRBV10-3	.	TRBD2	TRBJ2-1	CAISEWRESYNEQFF	TGTGCCATCAGTGAATGGCGGGAGTCATACAATGAGCAGTTCTTC
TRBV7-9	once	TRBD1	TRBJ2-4	CASSPSDRGAMAKNIQYF	TGTGCCAGCAGCCCCTCTGACAGGGGGGCTATGGCCAAAAACATTCAGTACTTC
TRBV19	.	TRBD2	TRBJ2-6	CASSSSGRALGGNVLTF	TGTGCCAGTAGTAGTAGCGGGAGGGCCCTCGGAGGCAACGTCCTGACTTTC
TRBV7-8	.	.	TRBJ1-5	CASSLSRNNQPQHF	TGTGCCAGCAGCTTATCTCGTAACAATCAGCCCCAGCATTTT
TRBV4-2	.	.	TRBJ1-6	CASSRPTVSSYNSPLHF	TGTGCCAGCAGCCGGCCGACAGTGAGCTCCTATAATTCACCCCTCCACTTT
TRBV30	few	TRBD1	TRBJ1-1	CAWSVTGGTEAFF	TGTGCCTGGAGTGTAACAGGGGGAACTGAAGCTTTCTTT
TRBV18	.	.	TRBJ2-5	CASSPGLGETQYF	TGTGCCAGCTCACCGGGACTCGGGGAGACCCAGTACTTC
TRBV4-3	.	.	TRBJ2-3	CASSQDLVTDTQYF	TGCGCCAGCAGCCAAGATCTAGTGACAGATACGCAGTATTTT
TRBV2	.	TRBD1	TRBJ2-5	CASRGTGQETQYF	TGTGCCAGCAGAGGGACAGGCCAAGAGACCCAGTACTTC